This T cell receptor (beta chain) was observed in a study of blood T cell repertoires in COVID-19. Background on the study: Acute and convalescent COVID-19 specimens originated in the United States, Italy and Spain.

The V gene's germline CDR1 is GTSNPN and CDR2 SVGIG (reference sequence). This CDR3 is 15 amino acids long. V lost 1 base, J lost 2 bases, and 12 bases lay in between. Assay: immunoSEQ multiplex PCR; the TCRdb copy retains only in-frame clones and omits some. The repertoire holds about 330,000 clones, with 92% as singletons. Ages ranged from about 18 to 89 years, with residence in around 24 US areas. In assigning cohorts, the study relied on participant-reported clinical history. Donors of Cohort 3 who recovered were those that had two negative PCRs, clearance, or symptom resolution. This chain joins TRBV30 and TRBJ1-5; tentative D call: TRBD1 (6 bases). The source material was PBMCs or T cells enriched from blood (not recorded which). The clonotype comes from a woman younger than 45 who had recovered from COVID-19. CDR3 loop: CAWSAGALGNQPQHF. Here the CDR3 DNA reads TGTGCCTGGAGTGCAGGGGCGCTGGGCAATCAGCCCCAGCATTTT.